The 5 T cell receptor beta chains below come from one sample, sequenced in a study of identical twins. TCRdb fed the 5' RACE reads into MiXCR, producing one record per CDR3 protein. The sample records roughly 230,000 distinct CDR3 sequences, around 8.3% being singletons. A further study also used this sample, focusing on yellow fever vaccine responses in identical twins.

Sequencing was done on a sample of CD8+ T cells sorted from blood. Receptors originate from a woman aged 18-29 years in good health.

This clonotype was recorded a few times. V is TRBV11-2 and J is TRBJ2-7; 13 bases map to TRBD2. Germline CDR1 and CDR2: SGHAT and FQNNGV. This CDR3 has 16 residues. V was pared by 4 bases and J by 4 bases, with 7 bases of the junction left unmatched. The DNA of the CDR3 is TGTGCCAGCAGCTCCTATACTAGCGGGGGGGCATACGAGCAGTACTTC. It encodes CASSSYTSGGAYEQYF.

This clonotype has a count of ten or more. The chain couples TRBV6-5 to TRBJ2-2; D unresolved. CDR1 is MNHEY, CDR2 SVGAGI, per germline. The germline V and J ends were trimmed by 0 bases and 0 bases, with 5 bases remaining between them. The CDR3 is 15 amino acids. The CDR3 DNA follows: TGTGCCAGCAGTTACTCTGGCGCGAACACCGGGGAGCTGTTTTTT. It encodes CASSYSGANTGELFF.

This clonotype was recorded a few times. The chain couples TRBV6-5 to TRBJ2-1; D not resolved. The V end lost 4 bases, the J end lost 2 bases, and 12 bases lay between the germline ends. CDR3 length equals 15 residues. CDR1 MNHEY and CDR2 SVGAGI come from the germline V gene. Here the CDR3 DNA reads TGTGCCAGCAGTTCCAGCTCCCCTACCTACAATGAGCAGTTCTTC. Protein product: CASSSSSPTYNEQFF.

This clonotype showed up just a few times. The V gene is TRBV4-3, the J gene TRBJ2-3; D is ambiguous. The CDR3 extends over 16 amino acids. Trimming took 0 bases from V and 3 from J, leaving 13 bases between them. Germline CDR1 reads LGHNA; CDR2 reads YSLEER. Here the CDR3 DNA reads TGCGCCAGCAGCCAAGATCTTAATTCATTAACAGATACGCAGTATTTT. Residues: CASSQDLNSLTDTQYF.

This clonotype showed up just a few times. This chain joins TRBV19 and TRBJ2-7; 10 positions match TRBD2. The ends lost 0 bases at V and 3 bases at J; junction bases unmatched: 2. Germline V lookup: CDR1 LNHDA, CDR2 SQIVND (reference sequence). CDR3 length: 15 amino acids. The CDR3 nucleotides are TGTGCCAGTAGTATAGAAGGACTAGCGGACTACGAGCAGTACTTC. As protein: CASSIEGLADYEQYF.